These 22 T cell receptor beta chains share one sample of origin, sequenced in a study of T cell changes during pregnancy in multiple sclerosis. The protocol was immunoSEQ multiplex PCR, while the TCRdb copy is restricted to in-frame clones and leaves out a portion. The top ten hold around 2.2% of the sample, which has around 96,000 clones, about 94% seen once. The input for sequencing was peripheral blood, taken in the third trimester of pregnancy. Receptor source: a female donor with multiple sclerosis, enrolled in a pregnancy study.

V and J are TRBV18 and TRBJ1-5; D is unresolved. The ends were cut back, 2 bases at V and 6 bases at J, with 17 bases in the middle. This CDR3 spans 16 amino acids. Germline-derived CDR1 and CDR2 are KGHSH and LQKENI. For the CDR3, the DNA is TGTGCCAGCTCACCATACCCGGGGATAGTCGGTCAGCCCCAGCATTTT. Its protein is CASSPYPGIVGQPQHF.

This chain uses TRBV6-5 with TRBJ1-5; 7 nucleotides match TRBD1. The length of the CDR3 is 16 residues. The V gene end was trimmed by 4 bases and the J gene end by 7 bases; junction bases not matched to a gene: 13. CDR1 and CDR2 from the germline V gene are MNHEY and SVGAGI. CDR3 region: CASSSHKGAKGQPQHF. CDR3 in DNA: TGTGCCAGCAGTTCCCATAAGGGGGCGAAAGGACAGCCCCAGCATTTT.

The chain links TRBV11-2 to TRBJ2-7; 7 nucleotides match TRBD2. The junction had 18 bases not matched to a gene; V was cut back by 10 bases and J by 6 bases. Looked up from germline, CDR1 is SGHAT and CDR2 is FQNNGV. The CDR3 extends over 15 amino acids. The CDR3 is CATRWGGRGAFEQYF. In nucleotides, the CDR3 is TGTGCCACTCGTTGGGGGGGGAGGGGCGCGTTCGAGCAGTACTTC.

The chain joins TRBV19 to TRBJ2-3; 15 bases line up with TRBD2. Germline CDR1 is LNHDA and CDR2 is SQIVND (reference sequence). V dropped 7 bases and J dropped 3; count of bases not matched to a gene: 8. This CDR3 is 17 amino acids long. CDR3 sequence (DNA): TGTGCCAGTACCGGGACTAGCGGGAGGAGGGATACAGATACGCAGTATTTT. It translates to CASTGTSGRRDTDTQYF.

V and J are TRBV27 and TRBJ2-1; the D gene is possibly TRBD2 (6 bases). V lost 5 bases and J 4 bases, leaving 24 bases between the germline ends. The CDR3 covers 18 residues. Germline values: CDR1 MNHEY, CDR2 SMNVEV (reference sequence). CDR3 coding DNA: TGTGCCAGCAGTGTCCCGACCGCGGGGATTGTCCCTTACAATGAGCAGTTCTTC. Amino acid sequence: CASSVPTAGIVPYNEQFF.

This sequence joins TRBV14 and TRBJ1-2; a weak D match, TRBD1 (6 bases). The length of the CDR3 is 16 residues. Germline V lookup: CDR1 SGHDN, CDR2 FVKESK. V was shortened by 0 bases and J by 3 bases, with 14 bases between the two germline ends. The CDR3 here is CASSQDLTGIYYGYTF. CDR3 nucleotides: TGTGCCAGCAGCCAAGATCTCACAGGGATCTACTATGGCTACACCTTC.

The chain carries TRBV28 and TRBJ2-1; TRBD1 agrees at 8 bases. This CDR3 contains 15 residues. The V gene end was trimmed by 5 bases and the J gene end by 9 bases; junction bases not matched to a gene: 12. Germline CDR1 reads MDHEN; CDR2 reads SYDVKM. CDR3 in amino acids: CASSAGQGSLSEQFF. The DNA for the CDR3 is TGTGCCAGCAGTGCCGGACAGGGTAGCTTGAGTGAGCAGTTCTTC.

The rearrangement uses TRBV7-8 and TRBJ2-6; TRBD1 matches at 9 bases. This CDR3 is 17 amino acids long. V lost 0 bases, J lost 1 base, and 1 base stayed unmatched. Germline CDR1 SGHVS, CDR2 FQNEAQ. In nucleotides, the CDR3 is TGTGCCAGCAGCTTAGCTGGACAGGGGTCTGGGGCCAACGTCCTGACTTTC. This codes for CASSLAGQGSGANVLTF.

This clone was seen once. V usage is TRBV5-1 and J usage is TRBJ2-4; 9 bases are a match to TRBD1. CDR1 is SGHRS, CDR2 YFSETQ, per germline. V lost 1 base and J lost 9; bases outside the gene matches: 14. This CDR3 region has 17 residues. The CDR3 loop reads CASSLSGQGRQTGIQYF. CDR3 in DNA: TGCGCCAGCAGCTTGTCTGGACAGGGGCGACAAACGGGCATTCAGTACTTC.

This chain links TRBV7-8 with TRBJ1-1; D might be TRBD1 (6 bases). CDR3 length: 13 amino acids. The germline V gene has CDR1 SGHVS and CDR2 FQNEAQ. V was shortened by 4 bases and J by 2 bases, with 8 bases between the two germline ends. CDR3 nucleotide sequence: TGTGCCAGCAGCTGGGGGGGCAACACTGAAGCTTTCTTT. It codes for CASSWGGNTEAFF.

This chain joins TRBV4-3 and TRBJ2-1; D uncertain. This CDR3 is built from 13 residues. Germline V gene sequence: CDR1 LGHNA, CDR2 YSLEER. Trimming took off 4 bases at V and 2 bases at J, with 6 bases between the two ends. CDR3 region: CASSLIAYNEQFF. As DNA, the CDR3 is TGCGCCAGCAGCCTTATTGCCTACAATGAGCAGTTCTTC.

The DNA of the CDR3 is TGCAGCGTTGCGGGACAGAACCTTGGAAACACCATATATTTT. Protein sequence: CSVAGQNLGNTIYF. J is TRBJ1-3 and V is TRBV29-1; 7 bases are shared with TRBD1. CDR1 and CDR2 from the germline V gene are SQVTM and ANQGSEA. V was clipped by 4 bases and J by 3 bases; unmatched bases: 6. The CDR3 is 14 residues long.

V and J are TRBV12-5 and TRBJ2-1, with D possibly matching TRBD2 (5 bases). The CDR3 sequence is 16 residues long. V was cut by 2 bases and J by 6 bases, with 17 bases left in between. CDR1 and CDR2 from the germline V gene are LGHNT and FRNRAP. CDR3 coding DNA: TGTGCTAGTGGTTTGAGCCGGGGTGGAGTGGCCAATGAGCAGTTCTTC. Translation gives CASGLSRGGVANEQFF.

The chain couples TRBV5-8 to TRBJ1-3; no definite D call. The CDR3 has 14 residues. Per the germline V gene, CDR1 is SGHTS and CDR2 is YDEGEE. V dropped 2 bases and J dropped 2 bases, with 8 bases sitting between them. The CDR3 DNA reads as TGTGCCAGCAGCTTTTTGGGCCCTGGAAACACCATATATTTT. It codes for CASSFLGPGNTIYF.

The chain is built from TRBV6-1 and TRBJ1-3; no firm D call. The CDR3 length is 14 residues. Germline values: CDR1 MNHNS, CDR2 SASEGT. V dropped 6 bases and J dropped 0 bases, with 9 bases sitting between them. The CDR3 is CASREISSGNTIYF. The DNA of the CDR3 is TGTGCCAGCAGGGAAATATCCTCTGGAAACACCATATATTTT.

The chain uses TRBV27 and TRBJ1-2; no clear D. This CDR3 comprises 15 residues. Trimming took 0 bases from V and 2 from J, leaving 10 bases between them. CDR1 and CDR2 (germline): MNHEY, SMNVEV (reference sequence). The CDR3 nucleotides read TGTGCCAGCAGTTTATCTTGGGGAGGGAACTATGGCTACACCTTC. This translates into CASSLSWGGNYGYTF.

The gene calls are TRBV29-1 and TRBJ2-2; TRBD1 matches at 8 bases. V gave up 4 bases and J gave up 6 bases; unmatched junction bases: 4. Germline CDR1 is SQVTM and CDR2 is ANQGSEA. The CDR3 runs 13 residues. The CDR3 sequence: CSVGTGFPGELFF. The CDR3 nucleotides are TGCAGCGTTGGGACAGGGTTCCCCGGGGAGCTGTTTTTT.

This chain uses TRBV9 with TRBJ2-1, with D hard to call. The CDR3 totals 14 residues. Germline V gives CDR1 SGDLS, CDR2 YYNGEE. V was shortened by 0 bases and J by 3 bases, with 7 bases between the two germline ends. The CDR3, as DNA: TGTGCCAGCAGCGTAGCCCAGGTCTACAATGAGCAGTTCTTC. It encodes CASSVAQVYNEQFF.

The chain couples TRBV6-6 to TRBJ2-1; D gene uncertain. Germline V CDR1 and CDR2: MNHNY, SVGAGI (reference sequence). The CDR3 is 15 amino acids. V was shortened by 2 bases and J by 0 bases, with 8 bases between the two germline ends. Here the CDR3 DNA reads TGTGCCAGCAGTTACGGTCACAACTCCTACAATGAGCAGTTCTTC. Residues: CASSYGHNSYNEQFF.

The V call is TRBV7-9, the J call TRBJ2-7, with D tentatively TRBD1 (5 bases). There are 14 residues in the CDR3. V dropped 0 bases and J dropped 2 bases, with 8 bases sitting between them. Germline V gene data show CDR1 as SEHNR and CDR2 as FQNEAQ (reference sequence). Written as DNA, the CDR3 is TGTGCCAGCAGCTTAGCAGCAGGGCCCTACGAGCAGTACTTC. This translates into CASSLAAGPYEQYF.

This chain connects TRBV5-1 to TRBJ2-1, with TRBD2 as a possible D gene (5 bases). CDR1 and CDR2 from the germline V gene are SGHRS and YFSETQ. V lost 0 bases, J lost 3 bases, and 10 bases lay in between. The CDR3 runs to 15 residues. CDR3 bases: TGCGCCAGCAGCTTGGCCTTAAGCGGCTACAATGAGCAGTTCTTC. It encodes CASSLALSGYNEQFF.

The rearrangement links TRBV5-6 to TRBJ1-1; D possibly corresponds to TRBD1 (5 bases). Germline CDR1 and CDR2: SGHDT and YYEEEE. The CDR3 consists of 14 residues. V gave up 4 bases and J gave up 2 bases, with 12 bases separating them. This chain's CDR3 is CASSRQGRNTEAFF. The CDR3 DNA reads TGTGCCAGCAGCCGTCAGGGTCGAAACACTGAAGCTTTCTTT.